Listed here are 7 T cell receptor beta chains from one sample, sequenced in a study of blood T cells in healthy people across ages. Alongside a J-beta primer mix, a sample-barcoded 5' primer served in a second PCR lasting about 6 to 11 cycles. TCRdb itself ran the 5' RACE reads through MiXCR, one entry per CDR3 protein. The data contain around 620,000 distinct CDR3 sequences, about 26% of them singletons. Sequenced sample: blood. These receptors were collected from a woman aged 70-85 years in good health.

The chain uses TRBV6-2 or TRBV6-3 and TRBJ2-7; a possible D gene is TRBD2 (6 bases). Between the trimmed V and J ends, which lost 6 bases and 6 bases, there was a span of 12 bases. The CDR3 is 12 amino acids. CDR1 MNHEY and CDR2 SVGEGT come from the germline V gene. The CDR3 loop is CASSLGLVEQYF. In DNA form, the CDR3 reads TGTGCCAGCAGCCTGGGACTTGTCGAGCAGTACTTC.

The table lists this clonotype with a few counts. The chain combines TRBV5-1 with TRBJ1-1; 8 bases match TRBD1. The CDR3 extends over 15 amino acids. J lost 2 bases, V lost 5 bases, and 8 bases had no gene match. Per germline, CDR1 SGHRS and CDR2 YFSETQ. CDR3 residues: CASRLRTGKNTEAFF. The DNA of the CDR3 is TGCGCCAGCAGGTTACGGACAGGGAAAAACACTGAAGCTTTCTTT.

This clonotype was counted between two and nine times. The rearrangement links TRBV4-2 to TRBJ2-1; a possible D gene is TRBD2 (6 bases). The DNA matches TRBJ2-7 better at its end, which makes the J call doubtful. CDR3 length: 15 residues. CDR1 LGHNA and CDR2 YNFKEQ come from the germline V gene. CDR3 DNA sequence: TGTGCCAGCAGCCAAGATACCGGGGGAGCCTACGAGCAGTACTTC. Its protein product is CASSQDTGGAYEQYF.

This clonotype was seen more than once but under ten times. This sequence joins TRBV5-1 and TRBJ2-5; the match to TRBD2 covers 7 bases. This CDR3 is 15 amino acids long. The V segment lost 4 bases and the J segment 2 bases; nucleotides outside the gene matches: 8. Per germline, CDR1 SGHRS and CDR2 YFSETQ. CDR3 nucleotides: TGCGCCAGCAGCATGGGAGGGACGCAGCAAGAGACCCAGTACTTC. This codes for CASSMGGTQQETQYF.

This clonotype was found a few times. The chain joins TRBV30 to TRBJ2-3; 11 bases agree with TRBD2. Trimming at V came to 3 bases and at J to 1 base, leaving 6 bases not matched to a gene. This CDR3 contains 16 residues. Germline V gene data show CDR1 as GTSNPN and CDR2 as SVGIG (reference sequence). CDR3 sequence: CAWRLAGGSRTDTQYF. The CDR3 region has the DNA TGTGCCTGGAGGTTAGCGGGGGGGTCACGCACAGATACGCAGTATTTT.

This clonotype was found a few times. This chain joins TRBV29-1 and TRBJ2-7, with 10 positions matching TRBD1. The trim removed 7 bases at V and 3 bases at J, leaving 15 bases unmatched. The CDR3 has 16 amino acids. CDR1 is SQVTM and CDR2 is ANQGSEA in the germline V gene. The CDR3 loop is CSAIIPLRDRGYEQYF. As DNA, the CDR3 is TGCAGCGCTATAATTCCCCTAAGGGACAGGGGCTACGAGCAGTACTTC.

This clonotype has just a few counts. This chain links TRBV15 with TRBJ2-5, with no clear D. The CDR3 is 14 amino acids. V lost 1 base to trimming and J lost 5 bases, with 11 bases between them. Germline CDR1 and CDR2: LNHNV and YYDKDF (reference sequence). CDR3 sequence reads: CATSRGVSGETQYF. The CDR3 nucleotides read TGTGCCACCAGCAGAGGGGTGTCCGGCGAGACCCAGTACTTC.